The sequence of this T cell receptor beta chain was determined in a study of T-cell memory formation after mild COVID-19 (dated by TCRdb to the early 2020s). Regarding the research as a whole: TCR sequence clusters from the two donors were found to be largely donor specific. Longitudinal TCRalpha and TCRbeta repertoire sequencing tracked T-cell clones expanding and contracting after mild COVID-19 in two donors. The cohort was made up of two young adult volunteers, one female and one male, who were previously healthy. Findings and caveats that apply to the study as a whole: Only two mild cases were covered in the study, and larger cohorts including severe cases with pre-infection samples were considered necessary. Contracting CD4+ clones were located mainly in the CM and EM memory subsets, whereas CD8+ clones were found to be enriched in EMRA. SARS-CoV-2 specificity of the second-wave clones peaking on day 37 was not confirmed. Some responding clones were found in pre-infection memory, which suggests that pre-existing cross-reactive memory T cells took part in the SARS-CoV-2 response. Balanced CD4/CD8 phenotypes were observed for clones contracting from day 15 to 85, whereas a bias towards CD4+ was observed for a second wave of clones expanding from day 15 to 37.

Sequenced using an Illumina NovaSeq 6000. TCRalpha and TCRbeta cDNA libraries were constructed by 5'RACE with constant-segment primers, with sample barcodes and unique molecular identifiers being introduced. RNA was extracted from every sample with Trizol reagent. The libraries were amplified in two PCR steps, and the second step added a second sample barcode and Illumina TruSeq adapters. Sequencing of the libraries was done on an Illumina NovaSeq, producing 2 x 150 bp paired-end reads. The original pipeline was this. The reads were demultiplexed and collapsed into UMI-guided consensus sequences using migec v1.2.7. With mixcr v2.1.11, UMI consensuses were aligned to TRA and TRB V and J templates and assembled into clonotypes. A clonotype was counted as expanded or contracted only when both edgeR and NoisET called the clonotype significant, with the noise models trained on biological replicates. For edgeR calls, the cutoffs were a false discovery rate-adjusted p below 0.01 and a log2 fold-change threshold of 1. PCA with hierarchical clustering of max-normalized trajectories of the 1000 most abundant clonotypes was used as exploratory dynamics analysis. Separately sequenced CD4+ and CD8+ repertoires were used to assign the CD4 or CD8 phenotype of responding clones. Through fastp at Q25 and MiXCR, TCRdb rebuilt clones from the public reads, retaining in-frame beta chains. Every entry covers one CDR3 protein and lists the most common genes and DNA from its rows. These V and J calls derive from TCRdb rather than the authors' analysis. Here the sample has 300,000 to 400,000 distinct CDR3 sequences; 20% to 25% occur a single time. The ten largest clonotypes hold roughly an eighth of the sample.

This clonotype was seen only a few times. Its antigen has not been determined. No base quality values were provided; no much bigger clone lies one nucleotide off. PBMCs were isolated by Ficoll-Paque density gradient centrifugation. The sequence derives from an adult woman who had mild COVID-19 (a few samples of this study predate the infection). The sample titles of this study are shuffled in the database, so cell type and time point are left out; the donor was told from shared clones. The sequenced sample consisted of PBMCs or a T cell subset sorted from them (not recorded which).

For the CDR3, the sequence is CSARALAGVPDTQYF. The bases read TGCAGTGCTAGAGCCTTAGCGGGAGTCCCAGATACGCAGTATTTT. The rearranged chain carries TRBV20-1 and TRBJ2-3; 9 bases in between match TRBD2. Taken from cysteine to phenylalanine, the CDR3 has 15 residues. Only the CDR3 DNA stays, 45 bases, in frame from base 1. Here V drops 1 base and J drops 4 bases, and the junction holds 6 bases not matched to any gene. Sequences DFQATT (CDR1) and SNEGSKA (CDR2) are obtained from the germline V gene (reference sequence).